What follows are 4 T cell receptor beta chains derived from one specimen sequenced in a study of blood T cell repertoires in COVID-19. The protocol was immunoSEQ multiplex PCR, while the TCRdb copy is restricted to in-frame clones and leaves out a portion. The sample yields a few hundred thousand clones, about nine tenths seen once. The specimen was peripheral blood. All receptors derive from a middle-aged woman with acute or convalescent COVID-19.

In this sample, this clone turned up once. This chain links TRBV2 with TRBJ2-1; weak D call: TRBD2 (6 bases). There are 18 residues in the CDR3. CDR1 and CDR2 (germline): SNHLY, FYNNEI. With 6 bases removed from V and 3 bases from J, the gap between germline ends came to 24 bases. The CDR3 loop is CASSEPRMGGGRYNEQFF. For the CDR3, the DNA is TGTGCCAGCAGCGAGCCACGAATGGGAGGCGGCCGCTACAATGAGCAGTTCTTC.

This CDR3 is CASRASGGGFTDTQYF. The DNA for the CDR3 is TGTGCCAGCAGGGCTAGCGGGGGCGGATTCACAGATACGCAGTATTTT. The chain has TRBV2 and TRBJ2-3; 10 nucleotides align to TRBD2. The CDR3 loop spans 16 amino acids. V was clipped by 6 bases and J by 2 bases; unmatched bases: 8. The germline V gene has CDR1 SNHLY and CDR2 FYNNEI. The whole variable domain, filled in from reference TRBV2 and TRBJ2-3, reads EPEVTQTPSHQVTQMGQEVILRCVPISNHLYFYWYRQILGQKVEFLVSFYNNEISEKSEIFDDQFSVERPDGSNFTLKIRSTKLEDSAMYFCASRASGGGFTDTQYFGPGTRLTVL.

CDR3 bases: TGCGCCAGCAGCCCAATGGGGACAGGAGACAATGAGCAGTTCTTC. Amino acids: CASSPMGTGDNEQFF. The chain links TRBV5-1 to TRBJ2-1; 8 nucleotides align to TRBD1. CDR1 and CDR2 (germline): SGHRS, YFSETQ. Unmatched junction bases numbered 8, after V lost 4 bases and J lost 5 bases. CDR3 length equals 15 residues.

V and J are TRBV7-8 and TRBJ2-7; tentatively, D is TRBD2 (5 bases). There are 11 residues in the CDR3. Between the trimmed V and J ends, which lost 5 bases and 5 bases, there was a span of 7 bases. From germline, CDR1 is SGHVS and CDR2 FQNEAQ. The CDR3 sequence: CASSTSNEQYV. CDR3 nucleotides: TGTGCCAGCAGCACTAGTAACGAGCAGTACGTC.